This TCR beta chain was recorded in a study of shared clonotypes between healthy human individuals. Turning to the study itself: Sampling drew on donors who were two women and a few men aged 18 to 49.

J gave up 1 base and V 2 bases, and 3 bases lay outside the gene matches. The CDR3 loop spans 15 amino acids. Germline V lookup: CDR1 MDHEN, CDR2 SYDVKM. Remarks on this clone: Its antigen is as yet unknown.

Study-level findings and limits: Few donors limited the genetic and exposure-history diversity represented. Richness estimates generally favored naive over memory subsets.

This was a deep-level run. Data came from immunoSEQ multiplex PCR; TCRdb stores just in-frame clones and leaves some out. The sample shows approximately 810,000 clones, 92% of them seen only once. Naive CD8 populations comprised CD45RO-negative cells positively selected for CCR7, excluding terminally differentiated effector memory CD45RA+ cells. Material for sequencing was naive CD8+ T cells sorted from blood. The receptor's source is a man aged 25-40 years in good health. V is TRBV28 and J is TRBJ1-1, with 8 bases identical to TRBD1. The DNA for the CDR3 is TGTGCCAGCAGTTTAGAAACAGGGGGGAACACTGAAGCTTTCTTT. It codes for CASSLETGGNTEAFF.